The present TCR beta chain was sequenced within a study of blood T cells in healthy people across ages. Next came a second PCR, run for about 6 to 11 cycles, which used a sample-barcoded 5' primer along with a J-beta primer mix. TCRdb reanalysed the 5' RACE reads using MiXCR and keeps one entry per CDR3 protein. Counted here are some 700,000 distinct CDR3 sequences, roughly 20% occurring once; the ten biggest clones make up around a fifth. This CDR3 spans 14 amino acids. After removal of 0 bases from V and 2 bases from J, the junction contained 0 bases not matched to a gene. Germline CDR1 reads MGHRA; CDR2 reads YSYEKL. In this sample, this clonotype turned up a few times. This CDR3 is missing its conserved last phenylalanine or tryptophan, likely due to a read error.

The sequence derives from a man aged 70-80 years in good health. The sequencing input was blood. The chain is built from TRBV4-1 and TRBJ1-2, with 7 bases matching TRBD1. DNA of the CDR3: TGCGCCAGCAGCCAAGAAGGGGGCAACTATGGCTACACCCTC. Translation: CASSQEGGNYGYTL.